Described below is a single T cell receptor (beta chain) sequence and its context. The J segment lost 5 bases and the V segment lost 7 bases, leaving 7 bases of the junction unmatched. CDR3 size: 16 residues. Germline CDR1 and CDR2: KGHDR and SFDVKD. TCRdb analysed the RT-PCR reads with MiXCR anew, one entry per CDR3 protein. The profile shows about 700,000 distinct CDR3 sequences, approximately 14% of them singletons. Sequencing was performed on memory CD4+ T cells from blood. This TCR derives from a female donor in good health, serving as a healthy control. This chain joins TRBV24-1 and TRBJ2-3; 14 bases are a match to TRBD2. CDR3 DNA sequence: TGTGCCACCAGCGGGGGACTAGCGGGAGCAGGAGATACGCAGTATTTT. Translated, it gives CATSGGLAGAGDTQYF.